The clone carrying this T cell receptor beta chain was counted only a few times. The assay was immunoSEQ multiplex PCR, and TCRdb's table has in-frame clones only and misses some. In the table there are 300,000 to 400,000 clones, 80% to 90% of which are singletons. CDR1 is KGHSH, CDR2 LQKENI, per germline. This CDR3 contains 15 residues. Trimming removed 3 bases from V and 2 bases from J, with 12 bases in between. As to treatment: some 19 received Ad26.COV2.S at low or high dose, single or two shots; about 5 received placebo; per-sample allocation not given. Sampling took place 63 days after the first vaccine or placebo injection. This entry is derived from a study of Ad26.COV2.S vaccination and SARS-CoV-2 variants. Background on the study: Enrollment placed the donor in the COV1001 Ad26.COV2.S trial arm.

The sample was peripheral blood, taken in a trial of Ad26.COV2.S vaccine versus placebo. The V and J genes are TRBV18 and TRBJ2-3; D is unclear. The TCR originated in a person aged 18-65 years who received the Ad26.COV2.S COVID-19 vaccine or a placebo. The CDR3 DNA sequence: TGTGCCAGCTCACCCATCTCGCAGTCCACAGATACGCAGTATTTT. Amino acids: CASSPISQSTDTQYF.